The entry below gives a single TCR beta chain sequence along with its context. This sample was included in a study of blood T cell repertoires in COVID-19. Sequenced by immunoSEQ multiplex PCR; TCRdb stores in-frame clones only, minus some. The sample has fewer than 350,000 clones, approximately 88% seen once; the top ten hold 1.5% to 2%. The CDR3 is 11 residues long. Germline V gene data show CDR1 as SQVTM and CDR2 as ANQGSEA. Deletions cut 3 bases from V and 9 bases from J, with 11 bases between. The clonotype originates from a woman aged 30 to 39 with COVID-19, enrolled during active disease. The chain joins TRBV29-1 to TRBJ1-2, with a tentative D call TRBD1 (5 bases). Sequencing used peripheral blood. The CDR3: CSVEGGGSYTF. The CDR3 nucleotides are TGCAGCGTTGAGGGGGGAGGTAGCTACACCTTC.